This T cell receptor (beta chain) was sequenced during a study of CD8+CD57+ T cells in acquired aplastic anemia. Study details: An average of 3.2 ug of DNA was obtained from sorted CD4+ and CD8+ cells. General observations from the study: Shared by patients and controls, roughly 28 CD8+ CDR3s were abundant in patients.

Patients picked for sequencing had shown CD8+CD57+ cell expansion detected by flow cytometry. Patients uniformly had severe acquired aplastic anemia. Untreated patients provided the blood samples, with no therapy given before sampling. Notes on this clonotype: As yet, its antigen is unknown.

Germline CDR1 is ENHRY and CDR2 is SYGVKD. The ends lost 5 bases at V and 2 bases at J; junction bases unmatched: 6. The CDR3 is 15 residues long. Template material for TCR beta VDJ and CDR3 profiling consisted of genomic DNA. Each CDR3 protein gets one entry after TCRdb re-called the reads with MiXCR. The sample carries 200,000 or so distinct CDR3 sequences, around half recorded once. Sequencing used sorted CD4+, CD8+, or CD8+CD57+ T cells (not recorded which) from PBMCs. The chain carries TRBV10-3 and TRBJ2-3; 8 bases are shared with TRBD2. This sequence was found in a human donor with aplastic anemia. CDR3 protein: CAISLSGSNTDTQYF. The CDR3 bases are TGTGCCATCAGTTTGAGCGGGAGTAACACAGATACGCAGTATTTT.